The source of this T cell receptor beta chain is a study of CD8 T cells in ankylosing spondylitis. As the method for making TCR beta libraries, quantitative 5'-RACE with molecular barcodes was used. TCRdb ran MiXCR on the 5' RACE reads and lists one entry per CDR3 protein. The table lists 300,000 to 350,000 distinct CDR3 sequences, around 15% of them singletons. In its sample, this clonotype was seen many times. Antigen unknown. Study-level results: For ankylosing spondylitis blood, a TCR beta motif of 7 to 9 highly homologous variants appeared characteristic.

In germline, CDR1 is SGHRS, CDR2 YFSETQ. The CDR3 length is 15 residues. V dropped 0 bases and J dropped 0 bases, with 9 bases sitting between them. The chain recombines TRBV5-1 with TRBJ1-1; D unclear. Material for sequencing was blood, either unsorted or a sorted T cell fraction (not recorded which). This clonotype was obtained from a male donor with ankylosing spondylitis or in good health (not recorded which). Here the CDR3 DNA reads TGCGCCAGCAGCTTGGAGAGAGCTATGAACACTGAAGCTTTCTTT. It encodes CASSLERAMNTEAFF.